These 28 T cell receptor beta chains came from one sample sequenced in a study of blood T cell repertoires in COVID-19 (dated by TCRdb to 2018 to 2020). Library method: the immunoSEQ multiplex PCR assay. What TCRdb holds here is the immuneACCESS table cut down to in-frame rearrangements. Part of the clones is not present; checked against another copy, under half of the missing clones reflect an unresolved V gene, and the others are unexplained. The sample contains approximately 360,000 clones, roughly 90% of them found a single time. The ten largest clones capture roughly 1.2% of the sample. The sample taken for sequencing was peripheral blood. The receptors derive from a man aged 40-49 years with acute or convalescent COVID-19.

The chain employs TRBV27 and TRBJ2-6, with D unclear. In germline, CDR1 is MNHEY, CDR2 SMNVEV (reference sequence). CDR3 length: 17 residues. V was pared by 2 bases and J by 0 bases, with 11 bases between. CDR3 bases: TGTGCCAGCAGTTTAAATGCAGATAACTCTGGGGCCAACGTCCTGACTTTC. It yields the protein CASSLNADNSGANVLTF.

The rearrangement joins TRBV30 to TRBJ1-1; D may be TRBD1 (5 bases). Trimming shortened V by 3 bases and J by 1 base, and 9 bases separated the two germline ends. Germline CDR1 reads GTSNPN; CDR2 reads SVGIG (reference sequence). The CDR3 is 13 amino acids. The CDR3 reads CAWRSGANTEAFF. For the CDR3, the DNA is TGTGCCTGGAGATCTGGGGCGAACACTGAAGCTTTCTTT.

The chain combines TRBV19 with TRBJ1-1, with TRBD1 matching 8 bases. The germline CDR1 and CDR2 sequences are LNHDA and SQIVND (reference sequence). The V gene end was trimmed by 5 bases and the J gene end by 8 bases; junction bases not matched to a gene: 13. This CDR3 contains 15 residues. The CDR3 here is CASSPNTQGGKEAFF. The CDR3 DNA reads as TGTGCCAGTAGTCCAAATACACAGGGGGGTAAAGAAGCTTTCTTT. Full variable domain (rest looked up from reference TRBV19 and TRBJ1-1): DGGITQSPKYLFRKEGQNVTLSCEQNLNHDAMYWYRQDPGQGLRLIYYSQIVNDFQKGDIAEGYSVSREKKESFPLTVTSAQKNPTAFYLCASSPNTQGGKEAFFGQGTRLTVV.

In its sample, this clone was seen once. V usage is TRBV10-3 and J usage is TRBJ1-4; TRBD1 is a possible D gene (6 bases). Trimming cost V 9 bases and J 5 bases, with 16 bases left between them. Germline V gene data show CDR1 as ENHRY and CDR2 as SYGVKD. CDR3 length: 14 amino acids. CDR3: CAIGEGGMNEKLFF. Written as DNA, the CDR3 is TGTGCCATTGGGGAGGGGGGGATGAATGAAAAACTGTTTTTT.

The chain joins TRBV2 to TRBJ1-4; no clear D. Trimming removed 8 bases at V and 0 bases at J, with 13 bases between. The germline gives CDR1 SNHLY, CDR2 FYNNEI. This CDR3 is 15 amino acids long. The CDR3 reads CASFRGDATNEKLFF. The CDR3 nucleotides are TGTGCCAGCTTTCGGGGTGACGCAACTAATGAAAAACTGTTTTTT.

This sequence joins TRBV4-1 and TRBJ1-2; D uncertain. The CDR3 extends over 14 amino acids. Germline V lookup: CDR1 MGHRA, CDR2 YSYEKL. V was clipped by 1 base and J by 1 base, with 7 bases between them. The chain's CDR3 is CASSQVEINYGYTF. The CDR3 DNA reads as TGCGCCAGCAGCCAAGTCGAGATTAACTATGGCTACACCTTC.

CDR3 nucleotides: TGCAGCGTTGCGAGGCCACTAGCGGCAGCCTCCTCCTACGAGCAGTACTTC. Translation gives CSVARPLAAASSYEQYF. The genes are TRBV29-1 and TRBJ2-7; TRBD2 matches 8 bases. The ends lost 4 bases at V and 0 bases at J; junction bases unmatched: 14. The germline gives CDR1 SQVTM, CDR2 ANQGSEA. This CDR3 has 17 amino acids.

This clone was seen more than once but under ten times. The V call is TRBV7-3, the J call TRBJ2-1; possible D gene TRBD2, 6 bases. CDR1 SGHTA and CDR2 FQGTGA come from the germline V gene. V shed 5 bases and J shed 6 bases, with 20 bases lying between them. The CDR3 loop spans 16 amino acids. The chain's CDR3 is CASSAVTLEGSNEQFF. CDR3 sequence (DNA): TGTGCCAGCAGCGCCGTAACCCTGGAGGGTAGCAATGAGCAGTTCTTC.

This chain joins TRBV19 and TRBJ2-3; TRBD2 might be the D (6 bases). Germline CDR1 is LNHDA and CDR2 is SQIVND (reference sequence). This CDR3 has 12 amino acids. Between the trimmed V and J ends, which lost 6 bases and 6 bases, there was a span of 10 bases. This CDR3 reads CASRAGLDTQYF. The CDR3 nucleotides are TGTGCCAGTAGGGCGGGGCTGGATACGCAGTATTTT.

The J gene is TRBJ1-2, the V gene TRBV30; TRBD1 might be the D (6 bases). Trimming stripped 2 bases from V and 2 bases from J, with 9 bases between. Per the germline V gene, CDR1 is GTSNPN and CDR2 is SVGIG (reference sequence). The CDR3 has 13 residues. The CDR3 is CAWSPGQNYGYTF. The DNA for the CDR3 is TGTGCCTGGAGTCCTGGACAGAACTATGGCTACACCTTC.

The chain joins TRBV27 to TRBJ1-2, with unresolved D. V was clipped by 5 bases and J by 1 base, with 8 bases between them. Germline V lookup: CDR1 MNHEY, CDR2 SMNVEV (reference sequence). The CDR3 covers 13 residues. CDR3 nucleotides: TGTGCCAGCAGTCCCCAGGATAACTATGGCTACACCTTC. Amino acids: CASSPQDNYGYTF.

In DNA, the CDR3 is TGTGCCTGGGGTGGCGACAGGGCGGCTGGAAACACCATATATTTT. Amino acid sequence: CAWGGDRAAGNTIYF. V gene TRBV30 combines with J gene TRBJ1-3, with TRBD1 identical over 7 bases. V lost 5 bases to trimming and J lost 2 bases; unmatched junction nucleotides: 9. This CDR3 has 15 residues. Germline values: CDR1 GTSNPN, CDR2 SVGIG (reference sequence).

The chain uses TRBV9 and TRBJ2-1, with 8 bases fitting TRBD2. Germline CDR1 reads SGDLS; CDR2 reads YYNGEE. The ends lost 4 bases at V and 7 bases at J; junction bases unmatched: 7. This CDR3 has 14 amino acids. CDR3 amino acids: CASSSGSPGNEQFF. Written as DNA, the CDR3 is TGTGCCAGCAGCAGCGGGAGCCCGGGGAATGAGCAGTTCTTC.

The CDR3 sequence is CASRQKRIHSYEQYF. CDR3 bases: TGCGCCAGCCGACAGAAGCGAATTCATTCCTACGAGCAGTACTTC. The J gene is TRBJ2-7, the V gene TRBV23-1; D might be TRBD1 (5 bases). TRBV23-1 is given ORF status, its function remaining uncertain. With 8 bases removed from V and 1 base from J, the gap between germline ends came to 18 bases. The CDR3 has 15 residues.

The CDR3 loop is CAWSPAGTGTGELFF. CDR3 coding DNA: TGTGCCTGGAGTCCAGCGGGAACGGGCACCGGGGAGCTGTTTTTT. J is TRBJ2-2 and V is TRBV30; 7 nucleotides match TRBD2. The CDR3 sequence is 15 residues long. The trim removed 2 bases at V and 4 bases at J, leaving 7 bases unmatched. CDR1 is GTSNPN and CDR2 is SVGIG in the germline V gene (reference sequence).

Only a few counts were recorded for this clone. The rearrangement links TRBV28 to TRBJ1-6, with TRBD1 identical over 7 bases. The CDR3 covers 14 residues. After removal of 7 bases from V and 10 bases from J, the junction contained 10 bases not matched to a gene. Germline lookup yields CDR1 MDHEN and CDR2 SYDVKM. CDR3 sequence: CASIRAGGWSPLHF. CDR3 in DNA: TGTGCCAGCATCAGGGCAGGGGGTTGGTCACCCCTCCACTTT.

The gene calls are TRBV29-1 and TRBJ2-1, with TRBD2 matching 11 bases. The germline V gene encodes CDR1 SQVTM and CDR2 ANQGSEA. The V and J ends lost 4 bases and 4 bases, in that order; junction bases with no gene match: 3. The CDR3 length is 14 residues. CDR3 sequence (DNA): TGCAGCGTTGCCGGGACTAGCGGTTACAATGAGCAGTTCTTC. Its translation is CSVAGTSGYNEQFF.

This clone was found once. This chain uses TRBV11-3 with TRBJ1-1; TRBD1 might be the D (5 bases). V was cut by 6 bases and J by 3 bases, with 14 bases left in between. This CDR3 comprises 14 residues. Germline V gene data show CDR1 as SGHNT and CDR2 as YENEEA. This CDR3 is CASSQGGVDTEAFF. Here the CDR3 DNA reads TGTGCCAGCAGTCAAGGAGGGGTAGACACTGAAGCTTTCTTT.

In regard to this clone: Other nucleotide sequences from this sample produce the same CDR3. This chain joins TRBV11-1 and TRBJ2-7; D gene ambiguous. The CDR3 has 12 amino acids. The V end was cut by 6 bases, the J end by 0 bases, with 6 bases between. Germline V lookup: CDR1 SGHAT, CDR2 FQDESV (reference sequence). The CDR3 sequence is CASSPSSYEQYF. The CDR3 coding sequence is TGTGCCAGCAGTCCGAGCTCCTACGAGCAGTACTTC.

This clone was counted a single time. The chain recombines TRBV6-1 with TRBJ2-6; D is uncertain. CDR1 is MNHNS and CDR2 is SASEGT in the germline V gene. The V end was cut by 3 bases, the J end by 12 bases, with 12 bases between. The CDR3 consists of 13 residues. CDR3 region: CASSEMAGPVLTF. The CDR3 DNA follows: TGTGCCAGCAGTGAGATGGCAGGCCCCGTCCTGACTTTC.

The chain employs TRBV5-1 and TRBJ2-7, with 9 bases identical to TRBD1. The CDR3 is made up of 16 amino acids. In germline, CDR1 is SGHRS, CDR2 YFSETQ. V shed 0 bases, J shed 6 bases, and the junction held 10 bases outside the gene matches. This CDR3 reads CASSLDIGTGFLEQYF. CDR3 bases: TGCGCCAGCAGCTTGGATATTGGGACAGGGTTCCTCGAGCAGTACTTC.

This sequence joins TRBV12-3 or TRBV12-4 and TRBJ2-7, with D perhaps matching TRBD2 (6 bases). Trimming shortened V by 3 bases and J by 1 base, and 7 bases separated the two germline ends. There are 13 residues in the CDR3. The CDR3 sequence is CASSFGGSYEQYF. The CDR3 bases are TGTGCCAGCAGTTTTGGAGGGTCCTACGAGCAGTACTTC.

The CDR3 reads CASSPWTSGSYEQYF. Here the CDR3 DNA reads TGTGCCAGCTCACCATGGACTAGCGGGAGTTACGAGCAGTACTTC. The V call is TRBV18, the J call TRBJ2-7, with 13 bases identical to TRBD2. Germline CDR1 is KGHSH and CDR2 is LQKENI. This CDR3 has 15 amino acids. The J segment lost 4 bases and the V segment lost 2 bases, leaving 2 bases of the junction unmatched.

The chain carries TRBV3-1 (or the pseudogene TRBV3-2) and TRBJ2-2; 10 bases are shared with TRBD2. The CDR3 consists of 17 residues. V lost 2 bases, J lost 8 bases, and 11 bases stayed unmatched. Germline V CDR1 and CDR2: LGHDT, YNNKEL (reference sequence). As DNA, the CDR3 is TGTGCCAGCAGCCAACCGAGGGCTAGCGGGAGTTCGGGGGAGCTGTTTTTT. Protein product: CASSQPRASGSSGELFF.

The rearrangement uses TRBV29-1 and TRBJ2-7; 7 nucleotides line up with TRBD1. Losses at the gene ends were 6 bases for V and 0 bases for J; bases not matched to a gene: 5. This CDR3 has 13 amino acids. The germline gives CDR1 SQVTM, CDR2 ANQGSEA. The CDR3 bases are TGCAGCGTCCCAGGACAGGACTCCTACGAGCAGTACTTC. Protein product: CSVPGQDSYEQYF.

Points on this clone: Additional DNA sequences in this sample encode the identical CDR3. The chain carries TRBV18 and TRBJ2-1; TRBD2 matches at 9 bases. CDR3 size: 17 residues. Germline assignment: CDR1 KGHSH and CDR2 LQKENI. J lost 2 bases, V lost 1 base, and 6 bases had no gene match. CDR3 loop: CASSPLLAGGTYNEQFF. CDR3 nucleotide sequence: TGTGCCAGCTCACCACTCTTGGCGGGAGGGACCTACAATGAGCAGTTCTTC. Full variable domain (remainder filled in from reference TRBV18 and TRBJ2-1): NAGVMQNPRHLVRRRGQEARLRCSPMKGHSHVYWYRQLPEEGLKFMVYLQKENIIDESGMPKERFSAEFPKEGPSILRIQQVVRGDSAAYFCASSPLLAGGTYNEQFFGPGTRLTVL.

V usage is TRBV6-5 and J usage is TRBJ1-5, with a weak D call TRBD1 (5 bases). CDR1 and CDR2 (germline): MNHEY, SVGAGI. This CDR3 region has 13 residues. Trimming cost V 6 bases and J 7 bases, with 13 bases left between them. CDR3 nucleotide sequence: TGTGCCAGCAGCCGGGGGGGGTACCAGCCCCAGCATTTT. Translation gives CASSRGGYQPQHF.

The chain has TRBV7-8 and TRBJ1-1; TRBD1 is a possible D gene (6 bases). With 1 base removed from V and 1 base from J, the gap between germline ends came to 25 bases. This CDR3 spans 20 amino acids. The germline CDR1 and CDR2 sequences are SGHVS and FQNEAQ. CDR3 sequence reads: CASSLVRWGGGRRRNTEAFF. The DNA of the CDR3 is TGTGCCAGCAGCTTAGTTCGGTGGGGAGGGGGAAGACGACGGAACACTGAAGCTTTCTTT.